This T cell receptor beta chain was observed in a study of vaccination and CD4 T cells after COVID-19. Study-wide background: Post-COVID specimens were obtained a median 101 days after diagnosis (range 35 to 161). Sampling that followed vaccination took place a median about 70 days after dose two, within a range of 14 to 241.

The CDR3 totals 14 residues. V was shortened by 0 bases and J by 1 base, with 4 bases between the two germline ends. Germline assignment: CDR1 KGHDR and CDR2 SFDVKD. Points on this clonotype: Its specificity is not known.

Once obtained from cultured CD4+ T cells, the DNA was sequenced using the Oncomine TCR Beta short-read assay. Each CDR3 protein is one row after TCRdb ran MiXCR on the PCR reads. Counted here are roughly 16,000 distinct CDR3 sequences, approximately 45% occurring once; the ten biggest clones make up approximately 6%. The sample's treatment: roughly 11-day PBMC culture with coronavirus spike peptide pools or control peptides (ViraFEST assay). Following culture for 10 days, CD4+ T cells were isolated by negative selection. The TCR sequence derives from a human donor who had recovered from COVID-19. Sequencing used CD4+ T cells from blood, cultured in vitro, obtained before SARS-CoV-2 vaccination. The J gene is TRBJ2-3, the V gene TRBV24-1; D unclear. CDR3 DNA: TGTGCCACCAGTGATTTGCACCGCACAGATACGCAGTATTTT. This codes for CATSDLHRTDTQYF.